Included here is one T cell receptor (beta chain) sequence, with context. The antigen is not known. immunoSEQ v3.0 was run at survey level. The data were produced by immunoSEQ multiplex PCR, yet TCRdb's version contains in-frame clones alone and is incomplete. There are about 48,000 clones in the sample; about 80% occur only once, and roughly 3% lies in the top ten. This specimen belongs to a study of long-term antiretroviral therapy in people with HIV. Overall study findings and caveats: Patients on ART gained diversity, which nonetheless stayed below transplant donor controls.

HIV-positive participants all received treatment in the United States. This clonotype was obtained from a woman between 18 and 29 years old with HIV. The sequences come from unsorted PBMCs, collected 0.8 years after starting antiretroviral therapy.

CDR3 coding DNA: TGCAGCGTTGTTTTGAAGGACAGGTCAACTGGAAACACCATATATTTT. Protein product: CSVVLKDRSTGNTIYF. The chain carries TRBV29-1 and TRBJ1-3, with 7 bases that match TRBD1. This CDR3 has 16 residues. Germline CDR1 reads SQVTM; CDR2 reads ANQGSEA. With V trimmed by 4 bases and J by 2 bases, 11 bases remained unmatched. Looking up the rest from reference TRBV29-1 and TRBJ1-3 gives the full variable domain: SAVISQKPSRDICQRGTSLTIQCQVDSQVTMMFWYRQQPGQSLTLIATANQGSEATYESGFVIDKFPISRPNLTFSTLTVSNMSPEDSSIYLCSVVLKDRSTGNTIYFGEGSWLTVV.